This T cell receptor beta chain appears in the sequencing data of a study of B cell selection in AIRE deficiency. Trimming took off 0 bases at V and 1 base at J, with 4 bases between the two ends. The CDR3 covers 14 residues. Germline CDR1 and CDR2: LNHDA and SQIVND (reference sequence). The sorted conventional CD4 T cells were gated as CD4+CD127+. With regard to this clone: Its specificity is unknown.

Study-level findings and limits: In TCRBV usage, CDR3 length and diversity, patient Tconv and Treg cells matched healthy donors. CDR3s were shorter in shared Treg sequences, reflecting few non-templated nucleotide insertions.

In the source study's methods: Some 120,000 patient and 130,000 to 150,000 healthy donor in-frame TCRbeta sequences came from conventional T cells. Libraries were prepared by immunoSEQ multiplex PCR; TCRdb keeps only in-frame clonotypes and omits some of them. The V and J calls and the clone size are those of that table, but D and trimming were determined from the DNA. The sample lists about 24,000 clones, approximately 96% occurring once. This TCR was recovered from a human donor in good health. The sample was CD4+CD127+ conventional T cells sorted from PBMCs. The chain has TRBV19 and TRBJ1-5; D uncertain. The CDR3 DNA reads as TGTGCCAGTAGTATAGACAGCAGCAATCAGCCCCAGCATTTT. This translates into CASSIDSSNQPQHF.